The T cell receptor (beta chain) under discussion was sequenced for a study of blood T cell repertoires in COVID-19. For the study at large: Acute and convalescent COVID-19 samples came from the United States, Italy and Spain.

V shed 1 base and J shed 5 bases, with 11 bases lying between them. The CDR3 contains 13 residues. Germline V gives CDR1 SQVTM, CDR2 ANQGSEA. The method was immunoSEQ multiplex PCR; TCRdb's version includes in-frame clones alone and lacks a portion of them. Here the sample spans about 210,000 clones, around 80% being singletons. This chain links TRBV29-1 with TRBJ1-2; D possibly corresponds to TRBD1 (6 bases). The sequenced material came from peripheral blood. This clonotype was obtained from a man aged 50-60 years with active or convalescent COVID-19. This CDR3 reads CSVEVDRTYGYTF. The DNA for the CDR3 is TGCAGCGTTGAAGTTGACAGGACTTATGGCTACACCTTC.